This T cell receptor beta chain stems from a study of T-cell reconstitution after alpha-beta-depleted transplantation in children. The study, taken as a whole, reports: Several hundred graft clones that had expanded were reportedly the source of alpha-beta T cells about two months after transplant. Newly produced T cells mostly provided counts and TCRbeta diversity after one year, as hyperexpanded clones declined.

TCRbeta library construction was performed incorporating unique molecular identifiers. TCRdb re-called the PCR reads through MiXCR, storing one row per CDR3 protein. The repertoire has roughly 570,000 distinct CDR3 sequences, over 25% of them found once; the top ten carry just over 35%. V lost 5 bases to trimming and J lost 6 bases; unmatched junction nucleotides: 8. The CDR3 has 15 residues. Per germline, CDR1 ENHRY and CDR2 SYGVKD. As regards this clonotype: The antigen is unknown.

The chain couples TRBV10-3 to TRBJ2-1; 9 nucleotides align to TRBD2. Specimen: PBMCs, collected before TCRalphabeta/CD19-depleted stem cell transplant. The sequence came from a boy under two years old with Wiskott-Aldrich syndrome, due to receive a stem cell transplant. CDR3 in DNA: TGTGCCATCAGTCTTAGCGGGAGCCAGTCCAATGAGCAGTTCTTC. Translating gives CAISLSGSQSNEQFF.